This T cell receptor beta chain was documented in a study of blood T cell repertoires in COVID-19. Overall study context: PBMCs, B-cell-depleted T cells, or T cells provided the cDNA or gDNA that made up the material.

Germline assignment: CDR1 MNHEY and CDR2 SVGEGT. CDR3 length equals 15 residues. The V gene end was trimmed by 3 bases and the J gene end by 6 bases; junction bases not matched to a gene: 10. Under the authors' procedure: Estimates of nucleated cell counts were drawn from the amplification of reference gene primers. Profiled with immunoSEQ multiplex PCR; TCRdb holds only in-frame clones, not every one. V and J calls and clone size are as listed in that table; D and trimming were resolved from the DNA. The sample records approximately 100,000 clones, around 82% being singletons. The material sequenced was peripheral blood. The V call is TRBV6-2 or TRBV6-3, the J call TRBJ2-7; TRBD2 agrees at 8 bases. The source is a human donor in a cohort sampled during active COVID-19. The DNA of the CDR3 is TGTGCCAGCAGTTATGGGCGGGAGGTAGAAAGCGAGCAGTACTTC. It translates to CASSYGREVESEQYF.